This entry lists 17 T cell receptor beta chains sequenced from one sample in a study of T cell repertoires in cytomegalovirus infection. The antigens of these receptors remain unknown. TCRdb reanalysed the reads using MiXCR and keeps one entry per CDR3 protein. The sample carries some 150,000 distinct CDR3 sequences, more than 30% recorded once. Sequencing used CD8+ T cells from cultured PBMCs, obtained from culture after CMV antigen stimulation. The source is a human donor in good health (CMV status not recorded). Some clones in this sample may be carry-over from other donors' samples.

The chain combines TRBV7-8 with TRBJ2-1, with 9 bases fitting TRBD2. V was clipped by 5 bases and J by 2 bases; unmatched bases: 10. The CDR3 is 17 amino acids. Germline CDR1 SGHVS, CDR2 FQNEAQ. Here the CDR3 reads CASSLPVAGATYNEQFF. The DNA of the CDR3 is TGTGCCAGCAGCCTCCCCGTAGCGGGAGCAACCTACAATGAGCAGTTCTTC.

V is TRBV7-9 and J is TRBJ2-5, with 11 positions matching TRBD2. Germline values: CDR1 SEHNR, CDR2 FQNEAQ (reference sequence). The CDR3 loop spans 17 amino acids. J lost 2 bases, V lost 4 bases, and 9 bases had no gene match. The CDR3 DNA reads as TGTGCCAGCAGCTGGGTAGAACTAGCGGGGGAACAAGAGACCCAGTACTTC. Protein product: CASSWVELAGEQETQYF.

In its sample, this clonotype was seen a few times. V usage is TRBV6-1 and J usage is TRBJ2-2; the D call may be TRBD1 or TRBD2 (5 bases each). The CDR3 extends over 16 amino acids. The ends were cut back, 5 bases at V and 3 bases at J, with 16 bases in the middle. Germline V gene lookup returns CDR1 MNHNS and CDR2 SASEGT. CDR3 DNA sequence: TGTGCCAGCAGTCCAACTCTGGGGGTTGACACCGGGGAGCTGTTTTTT. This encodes CASSPTLGVDTGELFF.

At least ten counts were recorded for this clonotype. The CDR3, as DNA: TGTGCCAGCAGCTTAACAGGCTACGAGCAGTACTTC. Residues: CASSLTGYEQYF. The chain couples TRBV7-2 to TRBJ2-7; D possibly corresponds to TRBD1 (5 bases). The germline V and J ends were trimmed by 2 bases and 3 bases, with 5 bases remaining between them. Germline CDR1 is SGHTA and CDR2 is FQGNSA. This CDR3 region has 12 residues.

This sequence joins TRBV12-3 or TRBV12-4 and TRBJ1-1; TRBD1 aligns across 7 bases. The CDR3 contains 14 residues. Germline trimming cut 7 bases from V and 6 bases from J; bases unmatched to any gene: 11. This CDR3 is CASTPGPGGAEAFF. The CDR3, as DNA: TGTGCCAGCACCCCAGGGCCAGGGGGTGCTGAAGCTTTCTTT.

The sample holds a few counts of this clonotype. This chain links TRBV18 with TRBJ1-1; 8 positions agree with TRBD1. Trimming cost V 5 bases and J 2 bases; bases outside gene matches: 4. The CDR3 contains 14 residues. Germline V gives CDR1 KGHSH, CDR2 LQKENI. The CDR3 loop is CASSLTGENTEAFF. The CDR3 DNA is TGTGCCAGCTCATTGACAGGGGAAAACACTGAAGCTTTCTTT.

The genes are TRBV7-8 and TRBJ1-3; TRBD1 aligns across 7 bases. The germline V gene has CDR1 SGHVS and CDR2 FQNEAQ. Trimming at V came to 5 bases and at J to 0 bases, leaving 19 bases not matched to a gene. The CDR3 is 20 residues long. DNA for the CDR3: TGTGCCAGCAGCCCACCCAGGGGACAGTGGCCCCTTTTCTCTGGAAACACCATATATTTT. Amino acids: CASSPPRGQWPLFSGNTIYF.

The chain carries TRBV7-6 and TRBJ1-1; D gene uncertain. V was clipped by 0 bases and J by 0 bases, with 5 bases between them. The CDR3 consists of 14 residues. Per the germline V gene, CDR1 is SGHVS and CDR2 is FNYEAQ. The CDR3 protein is CASSLAPVNTEAFF. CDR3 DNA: TGTGCCAGCAGCTTAGCGCCAGTGAACACTGAAGCTTTCTTT.

The CDR3 sequence is CASSQERGRRDTQYF. The CDR3 nucleotides read TGCGCCAGCAGCCAGGAAAGGGGGCGCCGGGATACGCAGTATTTT. The genes are TRBV4-1 and TRBJ2-3; the match to TRBD1 covers 7 bases. The CDR3 consists of 15 residues. Germline V gene sequence: CDR1 MGHRA, CDR2 YSYEKL. V trimming: 3 bases; J trimming: 6 bases; junction bases outside the gene matches: 9.

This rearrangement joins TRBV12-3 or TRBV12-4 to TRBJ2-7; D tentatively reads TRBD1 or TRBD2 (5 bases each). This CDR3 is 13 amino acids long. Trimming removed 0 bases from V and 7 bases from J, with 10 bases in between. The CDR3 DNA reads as TGTGCCAGCAGTTTAGCGCAGGGAGTGGAGCAGTACTTC. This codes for CASSLAQGVEQYF.

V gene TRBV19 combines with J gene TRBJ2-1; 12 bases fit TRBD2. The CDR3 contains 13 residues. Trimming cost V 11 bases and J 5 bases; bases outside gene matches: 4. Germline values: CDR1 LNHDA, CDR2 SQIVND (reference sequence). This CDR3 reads CACSSGGDNEQFF. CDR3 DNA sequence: TGTGCCTGCTCTAGCGGGGGGGACAATGAGCAGTTCTTC.

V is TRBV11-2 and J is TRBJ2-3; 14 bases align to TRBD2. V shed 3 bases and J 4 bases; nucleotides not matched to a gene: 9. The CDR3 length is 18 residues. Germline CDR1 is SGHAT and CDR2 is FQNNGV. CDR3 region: CASSFRLAGGERSDTQYF. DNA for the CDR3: TGTGCCAGCAGCTTCCGACTAGCGGGGGGGGAACGATCAGATACGCAGTATTTT.

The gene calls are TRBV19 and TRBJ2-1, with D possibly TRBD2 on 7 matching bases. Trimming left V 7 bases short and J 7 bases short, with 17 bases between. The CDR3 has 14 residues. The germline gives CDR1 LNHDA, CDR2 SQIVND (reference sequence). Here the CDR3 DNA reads TGTGCCAGTACCACCGGGGGAGGGGGGAATGAGCAGTTCTTC. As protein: CASTTGGGGNEQFF.

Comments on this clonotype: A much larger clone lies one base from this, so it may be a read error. The CDR3 loop is CASSLVKGSYEQYF. CDR3 sequence (DNA): TGTGCCAGCAGCTTAGTGAAGGGGTCCTACGAGCAGTACTTC. The V call is TRBV7-2, the J call TRBJ2-7; D perhaps matches TRBD1 (5 bases). Per germline, CDR1 SGHTA and CDR2 FQGNSA. Deletions cut 1 base from V and 1 base from J, with 8 bases between. The CDR3 loop spans 14 amino acids.

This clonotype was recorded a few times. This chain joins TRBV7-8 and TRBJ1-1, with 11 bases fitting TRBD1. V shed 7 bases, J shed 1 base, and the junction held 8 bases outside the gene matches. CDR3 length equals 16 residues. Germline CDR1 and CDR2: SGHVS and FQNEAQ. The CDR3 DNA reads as TGTGCCAGCATCCTCCGGGACAGGGGGGAGAACACTGAAGCTTTCTTT. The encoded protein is CASILRDRGENTEAFF. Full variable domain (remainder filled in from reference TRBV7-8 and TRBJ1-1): GAGVSQSPRYKVAKRGQDVALRCDPISGHVSLFWYQQALGQGPEFLTYFQNEAQLDKSGLPSDRFFAERPEGSVSTLKIQRTQQEDSAVYLCASILRDRGENTEAFFGQGTRLTVV.

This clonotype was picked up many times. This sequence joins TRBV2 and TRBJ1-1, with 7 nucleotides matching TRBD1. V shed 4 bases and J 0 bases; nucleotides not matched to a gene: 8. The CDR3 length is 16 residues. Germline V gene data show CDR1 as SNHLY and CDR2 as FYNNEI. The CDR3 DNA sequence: TGTGCCAGCAGTGGATCGGAGGGGGCCTTGAACACTGAAGCTTTCTTT. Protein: CASSGSEGALNTEAFF.

The CDR3, as DNA: TGTGCCAGCAGTGAATCTAGCGGGGAAGAGACCCAGTACTTC. It encodes CASSESSGEETQYF. This chain joins TRBV25-1 and TRBJ2-5; 9 nucleotides line up with TRBD2. Germline V gene lookup returns CDR1 MGHDK and CDR2 SYGVNS. This CDR3 comprises 14 residues. V gave up 1 base and J gave up 3 bases; unmatched junction bases: 0.